This TCR beta chain was recorded in a study of T cell responses to AZD1222 COVID-19 vaccine. Concerning this clone itself: The antigen remains undetermined.

Trimming cost V 2 bases and J 7 bases, with 8 bases left between them. This CDR3 comprises 13 residues. Produced via immunoSEQ multiplex PCR; TCRdb's table is partial and in-frame only. Seen here are around 150,000 clones, around 88% observed once, and the top ten hold roughly 3.5%. Study conclusions and caveats: Baseline serostatus was positive in only a handful of AZD1222 recipients. Spike-specific TCR breadth rose after two AZD1222 doses, and depth rose as well.

The chain couples TRBV12-3 or TRBV12-4 to TRBJ2-2; D is perhaps TRBD2 (5 bases). Sequencing was performed on peripheral blood, taken on day 0 of MenACWY control vaccination. This clonotype originated in an adult in good health. CDR3 sequence: CASSLIASGELFF. For the CDR3, the DNA is TGTGCCAGCAGTTTAATAGCGAGCGGGGAGCTGTTTTTT.